This TCR beta chain appears in the sequencing data of a study of T cells in tuberculosis. Profiling relied on immunoSEQ multiplex PCR, and the TCRdb table lists in-frame clones only, not all of them. The data hold 30,000 to 35,000 clones, with roughly nine tenths observed a single time. The V end was cut by 6 bases, the J end by 1 base, with 16 bases between. Germline values: CDR1 KGHSH, CDR2 LQKENI. The CDR3 runs 16 residues. This chain connects TRBV18 to TRBJ1-5; tentatively, D is TRBD1 (5 bases). The clonotype comes from a donor under 30 with latent tuberculosis or without tuberculosis infection. Source material: PBMCs. The CDR3 nucleotides are TGTGCCAGCTCCTCCCCTGCGGGGGAAAGCAATCAGCCCCAGCATTTT. It is translated as CASSSPAGESNQPQHF.